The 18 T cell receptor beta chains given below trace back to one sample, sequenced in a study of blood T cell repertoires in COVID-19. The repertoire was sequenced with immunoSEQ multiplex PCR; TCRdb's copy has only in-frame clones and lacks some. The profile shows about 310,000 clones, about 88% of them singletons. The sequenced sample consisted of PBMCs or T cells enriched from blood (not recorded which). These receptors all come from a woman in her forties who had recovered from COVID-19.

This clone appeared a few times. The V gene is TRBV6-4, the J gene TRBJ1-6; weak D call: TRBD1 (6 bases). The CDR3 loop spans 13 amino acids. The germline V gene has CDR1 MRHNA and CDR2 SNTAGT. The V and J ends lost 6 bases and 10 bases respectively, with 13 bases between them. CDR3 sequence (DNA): TGTGCCAGCAGCGCCTGGGGGGGCTCACCCCTCCACTTT. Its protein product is CASSAWGGSPLHF.

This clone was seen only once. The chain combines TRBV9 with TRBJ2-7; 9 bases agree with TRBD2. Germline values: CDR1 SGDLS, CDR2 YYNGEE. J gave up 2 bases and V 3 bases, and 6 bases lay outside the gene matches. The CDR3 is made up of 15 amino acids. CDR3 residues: CASSAGTSSTYEQYF. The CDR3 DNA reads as TGTGCCAGCAGCGCGGGGACTAGCTCAACCTACGAGCAGTACTTC.

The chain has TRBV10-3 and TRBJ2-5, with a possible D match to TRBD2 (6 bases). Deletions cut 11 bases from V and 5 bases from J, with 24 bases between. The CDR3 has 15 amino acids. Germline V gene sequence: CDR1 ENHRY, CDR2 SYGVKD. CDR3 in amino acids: CAGGHSLGARETQYF. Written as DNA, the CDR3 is TGTGCCGGAGGGCACAGTTTAGGGGCCCGGGAGACCCAGTACTTC.

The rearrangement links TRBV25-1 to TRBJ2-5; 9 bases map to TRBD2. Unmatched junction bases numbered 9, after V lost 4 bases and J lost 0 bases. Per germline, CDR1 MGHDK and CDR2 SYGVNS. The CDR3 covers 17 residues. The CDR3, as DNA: TGTGCCAGCAGTGCCCTACTAGCGGGTGGTTACCAAGAGACCCAGTACTTC. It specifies CASSALLAGGYQETQYF.

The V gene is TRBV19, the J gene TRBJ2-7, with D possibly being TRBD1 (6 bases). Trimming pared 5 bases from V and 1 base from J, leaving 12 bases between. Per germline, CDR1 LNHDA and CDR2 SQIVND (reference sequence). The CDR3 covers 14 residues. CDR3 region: CASSAPGQSYEQYF. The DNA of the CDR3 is TGTGCCAGTAGTGCCCCGGGACAATCCTACGAGCAGTACTTC.

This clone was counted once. CDR3 protein: CASSYGSGGNQPQHF. CDR3 sequence (DNA): TGTGCCAGCAGTTACGGGTCAGGGGGCAATCAGCCCCAGCATTTT. The rearrangement uses TRBV6-2 or TRBV6-3 and TRBJ1-5; weak D call: TRBD1 (6 bases). The germline V and J ends were trimmed by 2 bases and 2 bases, with 10 bases remaining between them. Germline lookup yields CDR1 MNHEY and CDR2 SVGEGT. This CDR3 has 15 amino acids.

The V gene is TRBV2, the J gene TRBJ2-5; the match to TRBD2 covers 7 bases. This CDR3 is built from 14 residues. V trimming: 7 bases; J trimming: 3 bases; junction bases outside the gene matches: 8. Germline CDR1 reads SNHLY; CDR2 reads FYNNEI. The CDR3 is CASTFGLGKETQYF. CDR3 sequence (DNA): TGTGCCAGCACATTTGGACTAGGAAAAGAGACCCAGTACTTC.

CDR3 nucleotides: TGTGCCACACTTCAGGAAGCCAAAAACATTCAGTACTTC. It yields the protein CATLQEAKNIQYF. This sequence joins TRBV5-8 and TRBJ2-4; D is unclear. Per germline, CDR1 SGHTS and CDR2 YDEGEE. The V end lost 9 bases, the J end lost 0 bases, and 10 bases lay between the germline ends. The CDR3 extends over 13 amino acids.

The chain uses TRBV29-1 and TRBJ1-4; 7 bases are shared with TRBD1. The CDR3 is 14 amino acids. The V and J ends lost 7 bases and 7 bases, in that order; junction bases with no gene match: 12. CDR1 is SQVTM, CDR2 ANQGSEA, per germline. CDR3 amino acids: CSALRGGRSEKLFF. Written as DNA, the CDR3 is TGCAGCGCCCTAAGAGGGGGCCGGAGTGAAAAACTGTTTTTT.

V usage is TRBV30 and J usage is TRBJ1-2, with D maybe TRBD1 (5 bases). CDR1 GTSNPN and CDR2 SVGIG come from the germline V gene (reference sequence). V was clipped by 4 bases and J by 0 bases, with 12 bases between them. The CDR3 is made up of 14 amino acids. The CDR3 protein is CAWNRLLANYGYTF. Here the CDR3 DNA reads TGTGCCTGGAACAGGTTATTAGCTAACTATGGCTACACCTTC. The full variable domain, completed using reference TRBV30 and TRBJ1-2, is SQTIHQWPATLVQPVGSPLSLECTVEGTSNPNLYWYRQAAGRGLQLLFYSVGIGQISSEVPQNLSASRPQDRQFILSSKKLLLSDSGFYLCAWNRLLANYGYTFGSGTRLTVV.

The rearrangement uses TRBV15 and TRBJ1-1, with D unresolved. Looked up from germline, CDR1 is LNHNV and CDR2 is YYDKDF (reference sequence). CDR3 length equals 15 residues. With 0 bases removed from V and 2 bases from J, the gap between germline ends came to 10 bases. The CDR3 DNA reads TGTGCCACCAGCAGAGATTTGGCCCTTAACACTGAAGCTTTCTTT. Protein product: CATSRDLALNTEAFF. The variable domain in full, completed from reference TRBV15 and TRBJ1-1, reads DAMVIQNPRYQVTQFGKPVTLSCSQTLNHNVMYWYQQKSSQAPKLLFHYYDKDFNNEADTPDNFQSRRPNTSFCFLDIRSPGLGDTAMYLCATSRDLALNTEAFFGQGTRLTVV.

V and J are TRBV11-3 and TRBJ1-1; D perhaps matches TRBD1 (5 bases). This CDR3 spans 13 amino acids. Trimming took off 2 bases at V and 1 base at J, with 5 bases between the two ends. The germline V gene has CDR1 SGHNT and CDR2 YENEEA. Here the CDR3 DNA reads TGTGCCAGCAGCTTACAGGGGAACACTGAAGCTTTCTTT. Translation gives CASSLQGNTEAFF.

CDR3 sequence (DNA): TGTGCCAGCAGCTTTTTACAGGGGAGTTCACCCCTCCACTTT. It specifies CASSFLQGSSPLHF. The chain combines TRBV3-1 (or the pseudogene TRBV3-2) with TRBJ1-6, with 7 bases aligning to TRBD1. CDR1 is LGHDT and CDR2 is YNNKEL in the germline V gene (reference sequence). This CDR3 has 14 amino acids. V dropped 5 bases and J dropped 9; count of bases not matched to a gene: 7.

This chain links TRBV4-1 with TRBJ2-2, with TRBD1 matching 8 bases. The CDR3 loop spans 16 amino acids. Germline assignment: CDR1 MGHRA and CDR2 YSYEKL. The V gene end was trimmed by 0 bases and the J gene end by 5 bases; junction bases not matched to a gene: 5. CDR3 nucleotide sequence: TGCGCCAGCAGCCAAGATCAGGGGGCGAGAACCGGGGAGCTGTTTTTT. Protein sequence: CASSQDQGARTGELFF.

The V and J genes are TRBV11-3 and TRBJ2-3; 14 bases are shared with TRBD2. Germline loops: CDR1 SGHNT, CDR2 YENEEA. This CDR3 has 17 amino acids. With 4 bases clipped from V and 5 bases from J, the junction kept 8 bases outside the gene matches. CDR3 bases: TGTGCCAGCAGCTCCGGGACTAGCGGGAGTATAGAAGATACGCAGTATTTT. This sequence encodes CASSSGTSGSIEDTQYF.

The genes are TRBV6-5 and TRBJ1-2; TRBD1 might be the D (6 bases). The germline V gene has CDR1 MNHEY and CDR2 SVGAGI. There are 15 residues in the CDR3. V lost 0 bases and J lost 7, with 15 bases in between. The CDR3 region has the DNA TGTGCCAGCAGTTACTCGCGCAGGGGTCCCCCTGGCTACACCTTC. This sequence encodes CASSYSRRGPPGYTF.

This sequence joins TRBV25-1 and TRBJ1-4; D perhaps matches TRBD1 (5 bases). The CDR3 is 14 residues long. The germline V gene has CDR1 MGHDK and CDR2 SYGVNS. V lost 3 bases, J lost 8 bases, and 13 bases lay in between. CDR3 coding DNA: TGTGCCAGCAGTGATAGGGGTCTAGGGGAAAAACTGTTTTTT. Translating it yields CASSDRGLGEKLFF.

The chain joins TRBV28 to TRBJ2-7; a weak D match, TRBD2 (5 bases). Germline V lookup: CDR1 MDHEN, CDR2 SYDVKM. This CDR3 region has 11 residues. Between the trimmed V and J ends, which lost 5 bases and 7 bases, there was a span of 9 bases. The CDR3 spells CASSNVAEQYF. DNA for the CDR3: TGTGCCAGCAGTAACGTAGCGGAGCAGTACTTC. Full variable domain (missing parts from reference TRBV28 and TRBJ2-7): DVKVTQSSRYLVKRTGEKVFLECVQDMDHENMFWYRQDPGLGLRLIYFSYDVKMKEKGDIPEGYSVSREKKERFSLILESASTNQTSMYLCASSNVAEQYFGPGTRLTVT.